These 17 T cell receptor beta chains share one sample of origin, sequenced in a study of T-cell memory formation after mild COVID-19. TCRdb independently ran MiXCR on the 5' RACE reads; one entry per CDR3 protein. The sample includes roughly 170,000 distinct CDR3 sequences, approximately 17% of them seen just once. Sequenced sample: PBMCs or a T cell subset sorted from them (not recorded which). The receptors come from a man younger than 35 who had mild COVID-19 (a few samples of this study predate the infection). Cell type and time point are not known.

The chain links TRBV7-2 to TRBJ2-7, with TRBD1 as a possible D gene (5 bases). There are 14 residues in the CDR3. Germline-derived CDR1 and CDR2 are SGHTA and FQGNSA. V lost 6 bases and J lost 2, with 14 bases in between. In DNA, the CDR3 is TGTGCCAGCAGGGGTACTGACAGAGCCTACGAGCAGTACTTC. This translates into CASRGTDRAYEQYF.

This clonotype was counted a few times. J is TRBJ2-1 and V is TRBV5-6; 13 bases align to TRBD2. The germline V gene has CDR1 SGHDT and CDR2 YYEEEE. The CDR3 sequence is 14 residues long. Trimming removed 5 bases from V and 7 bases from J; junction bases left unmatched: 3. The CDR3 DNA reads TGTGCCAGCAGGGGGACTAGCGGGGCAAATGAGCAGTTCTTC. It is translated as CASRGTSGANEQFF.

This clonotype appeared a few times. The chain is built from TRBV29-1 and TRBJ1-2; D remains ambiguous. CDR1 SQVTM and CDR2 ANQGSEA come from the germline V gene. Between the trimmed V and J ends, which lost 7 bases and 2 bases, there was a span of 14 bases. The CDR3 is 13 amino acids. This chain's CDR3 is CSALSVPNYGYTF. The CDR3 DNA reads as TGCAGCGCCCTGTCCGTCCCGAACTATGGCTACACCTTC.

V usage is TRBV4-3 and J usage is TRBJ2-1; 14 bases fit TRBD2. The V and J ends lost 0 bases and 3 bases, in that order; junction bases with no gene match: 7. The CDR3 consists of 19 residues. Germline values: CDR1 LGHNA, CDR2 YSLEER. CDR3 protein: CASSQESWGLAGDYNEQFF. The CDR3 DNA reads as TGCGCCAGCAGCCAAGAATCGTGGGGACTAGCGGGGGACTACAATGAGCAGTTCTTC.

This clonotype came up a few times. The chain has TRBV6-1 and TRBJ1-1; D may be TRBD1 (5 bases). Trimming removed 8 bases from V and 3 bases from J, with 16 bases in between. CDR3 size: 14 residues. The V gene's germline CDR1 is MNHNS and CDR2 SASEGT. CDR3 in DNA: TGTGCCAGCGGGGCTCAAGTGGGCCACACTGAAGCTTTCTTT. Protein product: CASGAQVGHTEAFF.

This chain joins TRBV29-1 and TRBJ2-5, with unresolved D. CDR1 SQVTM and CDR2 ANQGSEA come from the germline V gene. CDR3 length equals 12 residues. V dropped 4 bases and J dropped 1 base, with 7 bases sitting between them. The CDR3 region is CSVAFSQETQYF. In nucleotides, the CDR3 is TGCAGCGTTGCATTCAGCCAAGAGACCCAGTACTTC.

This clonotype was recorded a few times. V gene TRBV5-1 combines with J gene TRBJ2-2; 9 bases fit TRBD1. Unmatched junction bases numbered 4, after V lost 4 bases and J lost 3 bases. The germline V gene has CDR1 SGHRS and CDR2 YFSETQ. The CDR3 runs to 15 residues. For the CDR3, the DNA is TGCGCCAGCAGCGAGACAGGGGGAGACACCGGGGAGCTGTTTTTT. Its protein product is CASSETGGDTGELFF.

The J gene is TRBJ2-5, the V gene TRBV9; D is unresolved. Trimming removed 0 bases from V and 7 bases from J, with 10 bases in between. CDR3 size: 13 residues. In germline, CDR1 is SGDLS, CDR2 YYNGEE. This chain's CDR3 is CASSVVSRGTQYF. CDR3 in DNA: TGTGCCAGCAGCGTAGTGAGCCGAGGGACCCAGTACTTC.

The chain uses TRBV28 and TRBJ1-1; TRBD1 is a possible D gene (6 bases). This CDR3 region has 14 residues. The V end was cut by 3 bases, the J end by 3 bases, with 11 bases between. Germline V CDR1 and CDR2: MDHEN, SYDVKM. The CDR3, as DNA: TGTGCCAGCAGTTTGGGGGGGGCCGACACTGAAGCTTTCTTT. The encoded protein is CASSLGGADTEAFF. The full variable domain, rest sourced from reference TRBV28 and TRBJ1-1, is DVKVTQSSRYLVKRTGEKVFLECVQDMDHENMFWYRQDPGLGLRLIYFSYDVKMKEKGDIPEGYSVSREKKERFSLILESASTNQTSMYLCASSLGGADTEAFFGQGTRLTVV.

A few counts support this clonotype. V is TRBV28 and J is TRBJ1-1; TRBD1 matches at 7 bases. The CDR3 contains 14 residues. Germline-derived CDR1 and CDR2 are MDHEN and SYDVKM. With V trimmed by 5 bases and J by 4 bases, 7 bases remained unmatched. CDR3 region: CASSPAHRGTEAFF. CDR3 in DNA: TGTGCCAGCAGTCCCGCCCACAGGGGCACTGAAGCTTTCTTT.

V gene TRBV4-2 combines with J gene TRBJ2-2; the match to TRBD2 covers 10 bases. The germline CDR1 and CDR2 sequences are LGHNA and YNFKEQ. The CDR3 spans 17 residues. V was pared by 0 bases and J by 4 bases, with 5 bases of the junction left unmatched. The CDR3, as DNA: TGTGCCAGCAGCCAAGAGGCAAGCGGGGGGGCCACCGGGGAGCTGTTTTTT. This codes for CASSQEASGGATGELFF.

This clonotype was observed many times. CDR3 loop: CASSSRVGQETQYF. In DNA, the CDR3 is TGTGCCAGCAGCTCACGGGTTGGCCAAGAGACCCAGTACTTC. The rearrangement links TRBV11-1 to TRBJ2-5; no reliable D call. Germline V gives CDR1 SGHAT, CDR2 FQDESV (reference sequence). This CDR3 is 14 amino acids long. The ends were cut back, 4 bases at V and 1 base at J, with 10 bases in the middle.

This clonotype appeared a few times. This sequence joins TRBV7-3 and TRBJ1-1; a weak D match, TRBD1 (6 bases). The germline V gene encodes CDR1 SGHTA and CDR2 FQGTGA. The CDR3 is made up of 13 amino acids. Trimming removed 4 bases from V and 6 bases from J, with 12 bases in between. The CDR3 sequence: CASSSAGGAEAFF. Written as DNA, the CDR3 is TGTGCCAGCAGCTCGGCGGGGGGCGCTGAAGCTTTCTTT.

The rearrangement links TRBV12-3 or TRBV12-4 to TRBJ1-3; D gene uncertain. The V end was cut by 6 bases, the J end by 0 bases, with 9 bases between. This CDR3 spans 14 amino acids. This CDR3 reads CASSPDRSGNTIYF. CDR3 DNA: TGTGCCAGCAGCCCCGATCGCTCTGGAAACACCATATATTTT.

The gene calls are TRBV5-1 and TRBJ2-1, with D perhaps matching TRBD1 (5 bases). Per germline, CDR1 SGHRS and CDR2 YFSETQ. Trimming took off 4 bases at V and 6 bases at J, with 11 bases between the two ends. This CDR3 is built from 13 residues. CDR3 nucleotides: TGCGCCAGCAGCCTCCAGCAGGGCAATGAGCAGTTCTTC. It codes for CASSLQQGNEQFF.

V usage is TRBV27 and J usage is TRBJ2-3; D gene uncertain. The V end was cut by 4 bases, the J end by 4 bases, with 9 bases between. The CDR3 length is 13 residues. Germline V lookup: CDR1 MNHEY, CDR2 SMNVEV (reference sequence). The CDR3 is CASSSSPPDTQYF. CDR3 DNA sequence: TGTGCCAGCAGTTCCTCCCCCCCAGATACGCAGTATTTT.

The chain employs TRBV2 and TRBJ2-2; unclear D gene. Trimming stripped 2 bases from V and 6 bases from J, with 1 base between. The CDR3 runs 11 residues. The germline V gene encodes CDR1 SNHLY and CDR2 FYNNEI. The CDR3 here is CASSEPGELFF. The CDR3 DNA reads TGTGCCAGCAGTGAACCCGGGGAGCTGTTTTTT.